This T cell receptor beta chain was documented in a study of cytomegalovirus exposure and HLA in healthy donors. The primer mix had 60 Vbeta and 13 Jbeta primers. Assay used: immunoSEQ multiplex PCR; TCRdb lists only in-frame clones, some missing. Of roughly 100,000 clones detected, over 75% appear once; the ten largest clones hold around 6.9%. The V and J ends lost 1 base and 6 bases, in that order; junction bases with no gene match: 9. The germline V gene has CDR1 SGHNT and CDR2 YYREEE (reference sequence). The CDR3 consists of 15 residues. The source of this sequence is a man aged 30-40 years in good health and CMV-seropositive. What was sequenced was PBMCs. The chain uses TRBV5-4 and TRBJ2-7, with 8 bases identical to TRBD2. The CDR3: CASSLPGTRKTEQYF. CDR3 in DNA: TGTGCCAGCAGCTTGCCCGGGACTAGAAAGACCGAGCAGTACTTC.